This T cell receptor beta chain was found in a study of response to subunit inactivated influenza vaccine. MiXCR, applied by TCRdb to the RT-PCR reads, yields one record per CDR3 protein. The table includes about 190,000 distinct CDR3 sequences, under 15% detected once. The sample holds a few counts of this clonotype. The CDR3 sequence is 14 residues long. Looked up from germline, CDR1 is LGHDT and CDR2 is YNNKEL (reference sequence). The V end lost 1 base, the J end lost 2 bases, and 8 bases lay between the germline ends. This chain uses TRBV3-1 with TRBJ2-5, with D unclear. Sequences were derived from CD8+ T cells sorted from PBMCs, sampled around 5 days after vaccination. The sequence was obtained from a man aged 50 to 59 who received an inactivated influenza vaccine. CDR3 in amino acids: CASSQVGFQETQYF. Written as DNA, the CDR3 is TGTGCCAGCAGCCAAGTTGGTTTTCAAGAGACCCAGTACTTC.